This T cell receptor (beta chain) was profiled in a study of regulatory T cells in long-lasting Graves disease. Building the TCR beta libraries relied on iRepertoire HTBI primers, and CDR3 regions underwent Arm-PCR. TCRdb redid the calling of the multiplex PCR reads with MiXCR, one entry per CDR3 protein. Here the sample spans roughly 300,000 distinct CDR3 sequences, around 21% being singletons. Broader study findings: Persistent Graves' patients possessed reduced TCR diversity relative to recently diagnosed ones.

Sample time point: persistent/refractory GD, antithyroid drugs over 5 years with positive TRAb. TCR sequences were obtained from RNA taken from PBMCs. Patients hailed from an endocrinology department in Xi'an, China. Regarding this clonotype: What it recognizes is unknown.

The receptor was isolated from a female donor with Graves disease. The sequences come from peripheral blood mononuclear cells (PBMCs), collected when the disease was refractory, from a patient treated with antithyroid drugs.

The CDR3 DNA follows: TGTGCCAGCAGCTTTAGGGACAGGGTGCGGACCGGGGAGCTGTTTTTT. Protein product: CASSFRDRVRTGELFF. The chain combines TRBV7-9 with TRBJ2-2, with 9 positions matching TRBD1. Trimming removed 3 bases from V and 5 bases from J; junction bases left unmatched: 7. The CDR3 spans 16 residues. In germline, CDR1 is SEHNR, CDR2 FQNEAQ (reference sequence).